This TCR beta chain came from a study of blood T cell repertoires in COVID-19 (dated by TCRdb to 2020 to 2022). Describing the broader study: Collaborator samples came from the United States, Italy and Spain and covered acute and convalescent phases of COVID-19. The prospective study material was composed of cDNA or gDNA derived from T cells, B-cell-depleted T cells, or PBMCs. Deeply sampled blood TCRbeta repertoires from subjects exposed to, actively infected with, or recovered from COVID-19 were included in the dataset. A freely available public database, intended as a resource for researchers studying the immune response to SARS-CoV-2, is where the repertoires were released. Samples were obtained from the ongoing ImmuneRACE study (first 160 participants) and from about 1,300 subjects provided by 6 global collaborators. Sample metadata almost always included a de-identified subject ID, COVID-19 status, age in years and sex. Where available, HLA class I and class II types were obtained from metadata supplied by the sample provider rather than from assay-based typing.

Enrolling through a virtual design, the prospective study's participants ranged in age from roughly 18 to 95 years and lived across roughly 23 United States geographic areas. Cohort assignment in the prospective study relied on participant-reported clinical history from a screening survey and a study questionnaire. For ImmuneRACE Cohort 3, a participant was defined as recovered based on two consecutive negative NP/OP PCR tests, clearance by a healthcare professional, or resolution of symptoms. In the prospective study, mobile phlebotomists collected whole blood, serum and a nasopharyngeal or oropharyngeal swab from each participant. Participants in the prospective study had the option to provide additional blood draws and questionnaires over a 2-month period. Before DNA extraction, prospective study blood samples were shipped either frozen or at room temperature. A word on this clone: The clone's antigen remains unknown. Per-nucleotide qualities are absent, and no much larger clonotype sits a single base away. This sample includes further DNA sequences coding for the same CDR3.

The immunoSEQ Assay, a bias-controlled multiplex PCR, was used to amplify TCRbeta CDR3 regions from genomic DNA. The study's own analysis went as follows. The number of nucleated cells in each sample was estimated from the amplification of reference gene primers within the assay. To quantify the absolute abundance of each unique TCRbeta CDR3 rearrangement, sequence reads were collapsed and filtered. For each sample, productive Simpson clonality was calculated as the square root of Simpson's diversity index across productive rearrangements. Sourced from immuneACCESS, this table was stored by TCRdb with only in-frame sequences that have V and J called. A share of the clones is absent; for the studies checked, an unresolved V gene accounts for under half, and the remainder has no known explanation. V and J calls plus clone size are reproduced from that table; the DNA served to infer D and trimming. For this sample the table gives hundreds of thousands of clones, of which approximately 92% were detected only once. The ten largest clonotypes hold 1% of the sample.

What the authors observed across the whole study: The amount of clinical and demographic metadata varied by source and participant and was provided uncurated.

From its cysteine to its phenylalanine, the CDR3 spans 14 amino acids. Just CDR3 DNA is preserved here, 42 bases in frame from base 1. Germline trimming: 6 bases from V, 4 bases from J; junction bases outside gene matches: 8. The germline V gene sets CDR1 to MNHEY and CDR2 to SVGAGI. The TCR sequence derives from a man aged 18 to 29 who had recovered from COVID-19. Recombination connected TRBV6-5 to TRBJ1-1; 7 central nucleotides agree with TRBD1. Sample: PBMCs or T cells enriched from blood (not recorded which). The nucleotides are TGTGCCAGCAGCCCCGGGCAGGGGGGCACTGAAGCTTTCTTT. Translated, it reads CASSPGQGGTEAFF.